A single T cell receptor (beta chain) is shown here with its context. No cognate antigen has been identified for it. No base qualities exist here, and no much larger clone lies one base off it. Sequenced using an Illumina HiSeq 1500. TCRdb applied fastp at Q25 and MiXCR to the public reads, then kept only in-frame beta chains. Rows merge per CDR3 protein into single entries with the most common DNA and genes. Present in this sample are around 260,000 distinct CDR3 sequences, approximately 9.2% of which were seen just once. The top ten clones comprise more than 13% of the sample. This sample was taken from a study of T cell repertoires in cytomegalovirus infection (dated by TCRdb to 2018 to 2020). In the study overall: The HLA type of each donor mattered for the analysis, because public TCR beta signatures pointed to carriage of CMV infection along with the matching HLA type.

Overall study outcomes, separate from this receptor: Cumulative frequency of public TCR beta family members discriminated carriers of CMV infection plus the relevant HLA type in this cohort and an independent approximately 370-donor cohort. The ex vivo response was dominated by HLA-C-restricted CMV-specific TCR beta clonotypes, which also provided the single most frequent clonotype in two of eight donors.

The sample was PBMCs. This clonotype was sampled from a human donor in good health (CMV status not recorded). Some clones in this sample may be carry-over from other donors' samples.

CDR3 reads: CASSALPNTGELFF. The base sequence is TGTGCCAGCAGCGCCTTGCCGAACACCGGGGAGCTGTTTTTT. The rearranged segments are TRBV9 and TRBJ2-2; too little of a D gene remains to name it. The CDR3 runs 14 amino acids, cysteine and phenylalanine included. Here the CDR3 DNA is all that survives: 42 bases in frame from base 1. Cut back by 3 bases and 0 bases, the V and J ends lie 6 bases apart. In the germline V gene, CDR1 corresponds to SGDLS and CDR2 to YYNGEE.